These 13 T cell receptor beta chains were sequenced from one sample in a study of shared clonotypes between healthy human individuals. CD45RO-negative, CCR7-selected cells formed the naive CD8 fraction, which excluded terminally differentiated effector memory CD45RA+ cells. Clones were sequenced by immunoSEQ multiplex PCR, and TCRdb holds only the in-frame ones, with some missing. Of about 1,800,000 clones in the sample, over 85% were seen once. Specimen: naive CD8+ T cells sorted from blood. The receptors originated from a man aged 18 to 30 in good health.

This clone was seen once. Other DNA sequences in this specimen translate into the identical CDR3. The chain has TRBV30 and TRBJ1-4; no clear D. CDR1 GTSNPN and CDR2 SVGIG come from the germline V gene (reference sequence). Between the trimmed V and J ends, which lost 1 base and 10 bases, there was a span of 7 bases. The CDR3 contains 11 residues. The CDR3 loop is CAWSGGGKLFF. The CDR3 DNA sequence: TGTGCCTGGAGTGGGGGAGGAAAACTGTTTTTT.

The V call is TRBV5-8, the J call TRBJ1-1; possible D gene TRBD1, 5 bases. V was clipped by 3 bases and J by 4 bases, with 13 bases between them. Germline V lookup: CDR1 SGHTS, CDR2 YDEGEE. The CDR3 runs to 14 residues. CDR3 protein: CASSWGPEGTEAFF. CDR3 coding DNA: TGTGCCAGCAGCTGGGGCCCCGAGGGCACTGAAGCTTTCTTT.

The chain couples TRBV28 to TRBJ1-5; D uncertain. The CDR3 is 15 residues long. Trimming cost V 7 bases and J 0 bases, with 13 bases left between them. From germline, CDR1 is MDHEN and CDR2 SYDVKM. The CDR3 loop reads CASTPYGSSNQPQHF. Written as DNA, the CDR3 is TGTGCCAGCACCCCTTATGGGTCTAGCAATCAGCCCCAGCATTTT. Variable domain in full (rest from reference TRBV28 and TRBJ1-5): DVKVTQSSRYLVKRTGEKVFLECVQDMDHENMFWYRQDPGLGLRLIYFSYDVKMKEKGDIPEGYSVSREKKERFSLILESASTNQTSMYLCASTPYGSSNQPQHFGDGTRLSIL.

J is TRBJ2-7 and V is TRBV7-9; D possibly corresponds to TRBD1 (5 bases). This CDR3 is built from 13 residues. The V and J ends lost 3 bases and 6 bases respectively, with 12 bases between them. CDR1 and CDR2 from the germline V gene are SEHNR and FQNEAQ (reference sequence). The CDR3 DNA reads as TGTGCCAGCAGCTTCGACAGTCTCCCCGAGCAGTACTTC. Translating gives CASSFDSLPEQYF. The full variable domain, its missing parts supplied by reference TRBV7-9 and TRBJ2-7, is DTGVSQNPRHKITKRGQNVTFRCDPISEHNRLYWYRQTLGQGPEFLTYFQNEAQLEKSRLLSDRFSAERPKGSFSTLEIQRTEQGDSAMYLCASSFDSLPEQYFGPGTRLTVT.

The chain recombines TRBV28 with TRBJ2-5; D remains unclear. The CDR3 runs to 14 residues. Trimming took off 3 bases at V and 4 bases at J, with 12 bases between the two ends. From germline, CDR1 is MDHEN and CDR2 SYDVKM. CDR3 sequence: CASSFNGAVETQYF. CDR3 DNA sequence: TGTGCCAGCAGTTTCAATGGCGCAGTAGAGACCCAGTACTTC. Combining the CDR3 with reference TRBV28 and TRBJ2-5 gives the whole variable domain DVKVTQSSRYLVKRTGEKVFLECVQDMDHENMFWYRQDPGLGLRLIYFSYDVKMKEKGDIPEGYSVSREKKERFSLILESASTNQTSMYLCASSFNGAVETQYFGPGTRLLVL.

This rearrangement joins TRBV10-3 to TRBJ2-7; TRBD1 matches 9 bases. Germline values: CDR1 ENHRY, CDR2 SYGVKD. This CDR3 is built from 14 residues. The J segment lost 5 bases and the V segment lost 6 bases, leaving 8 bases of the junction unmatched. CDR3 DNA: TGTGCCATCAGAAGACAGGGGGGATTCAACGAGCAGTACTTC. Its translation is CAIRRQGGFNEQYF.

The V call is TRBV19, the J call TRBJ2-1; D ambiguous. Deletions cut 3 bases from V and 3 bases from J, with 6 bases between. CDR1 and CDR2 (germline): LNHDA, SQIVND (reference sequence). The CDR3 consists of 13 residues. The CDR3 loop reads CASSIIGYNEQFF. DNA of the CDR3: TGTGCCAGTAGTATTATTGGCTACAATGAGCAGTTCTTC.

This clone came up a few times. The chain uses TRBV4-1 and TRBJ2-7; D is tentatively TRBD1 or TRBD2 (5 bases each). Germline V gene data show CDR1 as MGHRA and CDR2 as YSYEKL. V lost 3 bases to trimming and J lost 2 bases, with 8 bases between them. The CDR3 has 13 amino acids. The CDR3 sequence is CASSQGVAYEQYF. CDR3 nucleotides: TGCGCCAGCAGCCAGGGGGTTGCCTACGAGCAGTACTTC.

V is TRBV25-1 and J is TRBJ2-6, with 7 bases identical to TRBD2. Germline assignment: CDR1 MGHDK and CDR2 SYGVNS. The CDR3 is 17 residues long. The V and J ends lost 4 bases and 4 bases, in that order; junction bases with no gene match: 10. The CDR3 reads CASSGVAGEEGANVLTF. As DNA, the CDR3 is TGTGCCAGCAGTGGCGTCGCGGGGGAGGAGGGGGCCAACGTCCTGACTTTC.

The chain is built from TRBV9 and TRBJ2-7; D is unresolved. This CDR3 is built from 12 residues. The V gene's germline CDR1 is SGDLS and CDR2 YYNGEE. V was clipped by 4 bases and J by 0 bases, with 5 bases between them. The CDR3 loop is CASSFHSYEQYF. In DNA form, the CDR3 reads TGTGCCAGCAGCTTTCACTCCTACGAGCAGTACTTC.

The J gene is TRBJ1-1, the V gene TRBV7-9; D is ambiguous. The CDR3 has 14 amino acids. V was clipped by 5 bases and J by 7 bases, with 17 bases between them. Germline V gene data show CDR1 as SEHNR and CDR2 as FQNEAQ (reference sequence). This CDR3 is CASSQALYPDEAFF. For the CDR3, the DNA is TGTGCCAGCAGCCAAGCCCTTTACCCAGATGAAGCTTTCTTT.

Concerning this clone: This specimen includes other DNA sequences encoding the same CDR3. This chain uses TRBV6-5 with TRBJ2-7; 8 bases align to TRBD1. J lost 4 bases, V lost 6 bases, and 8 bases had no gene match. Germline-derived CDR1 and CDR2 are MNHEY and SVGAGI. CDR3 length: 14 amino acids. The CDR3 DNA sequence: TGTGCCAGCAGGGCCGGGACAGGAGGGTACGAGCAGTACTTC. This translates into CASRAGTGGYEQYF.

The J gene is TRBJ1-5, the V gene TRBV28, with D tentatively TRBD1 (5 bases). The V and J ends lost 7 bases and 6 bases respectively, with 25 bases between them. This CDR3 is 17 amino acids long. The germline CDR1 and CDR2 sequences are MDHEN and SYDVKM. The CDR3, as DNA: TGTGCCAGCAATTGGGGGTCCGGGGCGATAGAGGTTCAGCCCCAGCATTTT. Encoded protein: CASNWGSGAIEVQPQHF.